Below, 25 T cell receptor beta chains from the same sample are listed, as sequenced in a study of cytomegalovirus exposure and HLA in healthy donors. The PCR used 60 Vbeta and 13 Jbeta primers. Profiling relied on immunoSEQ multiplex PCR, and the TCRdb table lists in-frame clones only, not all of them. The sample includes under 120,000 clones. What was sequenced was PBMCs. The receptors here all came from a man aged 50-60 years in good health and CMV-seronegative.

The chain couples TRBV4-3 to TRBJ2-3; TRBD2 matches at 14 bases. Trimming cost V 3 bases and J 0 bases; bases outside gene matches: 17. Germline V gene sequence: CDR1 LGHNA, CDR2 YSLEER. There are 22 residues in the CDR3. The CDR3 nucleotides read TGCGCCAGCAGCCAGGAAGAGACAGTAGGGACTAGCGGGGGCACTAGCACAGATACGCAGTATTTT. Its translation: CASSQEETVGTSGGTSTDTQYF.

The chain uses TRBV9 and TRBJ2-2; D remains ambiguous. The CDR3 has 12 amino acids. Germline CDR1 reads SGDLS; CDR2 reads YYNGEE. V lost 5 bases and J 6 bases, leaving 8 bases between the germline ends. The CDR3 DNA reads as TGTGCCAGCAGGCGAATTGCCGGGGAGCTGTTTTTT. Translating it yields CASRRIAGELFF. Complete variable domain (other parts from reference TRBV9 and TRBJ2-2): DSGVTQTPKHLITATGQRVTLRCSPRSGDLSVYWYQQSLDQGLQFLIQYYNGEERAKGNILERFSAQQFPDLHSELNLSSLELGDSALYFCASRRIAGELFFGEGSRLTVL.

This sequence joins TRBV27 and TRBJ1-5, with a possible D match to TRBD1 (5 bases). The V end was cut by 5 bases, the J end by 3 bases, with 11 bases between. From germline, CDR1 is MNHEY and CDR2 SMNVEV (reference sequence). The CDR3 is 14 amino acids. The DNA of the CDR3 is TGTGCCAGCAGTCTCCAGGGATTCAATCAGCCCCAGCATTTT. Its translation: CASSLQGFNQPQHF.

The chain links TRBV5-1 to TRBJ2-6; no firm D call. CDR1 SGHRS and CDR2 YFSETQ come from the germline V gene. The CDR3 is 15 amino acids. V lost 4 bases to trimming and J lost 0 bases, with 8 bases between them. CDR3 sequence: CASSQTASGANVLTF. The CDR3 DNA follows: TGCGCCAGCAGCCAGACTGCCTCTGGGGCCAACGTCCTGACTTTC.

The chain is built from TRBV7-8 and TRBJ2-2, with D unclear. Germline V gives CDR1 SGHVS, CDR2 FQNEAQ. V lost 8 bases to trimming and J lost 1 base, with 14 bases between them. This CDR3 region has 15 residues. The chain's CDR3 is CASSQRLENTGELFF. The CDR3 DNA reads TGTGCCAGCTCCCAGAGGCTAGAGAACACCGGGGAGCTGTTTTTT. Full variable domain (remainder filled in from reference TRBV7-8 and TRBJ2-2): GAGVSQSPRYKVAKRGQDVALRCDPISGHVSLFWYQQALGQGPEFLTYFQNEAQLDKSGLPSDRFFAERPEGSVSTLKIQRTQQEDSAVYLCASSQRLENTGELFFGEGSRLTVL.

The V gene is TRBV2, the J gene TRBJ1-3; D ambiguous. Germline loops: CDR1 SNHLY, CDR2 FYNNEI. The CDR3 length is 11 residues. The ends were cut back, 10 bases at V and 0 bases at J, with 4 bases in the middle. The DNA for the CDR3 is TGTGCCACCTTCTCTGGAAACACCATATATTTT. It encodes CATFSGNTIYF.

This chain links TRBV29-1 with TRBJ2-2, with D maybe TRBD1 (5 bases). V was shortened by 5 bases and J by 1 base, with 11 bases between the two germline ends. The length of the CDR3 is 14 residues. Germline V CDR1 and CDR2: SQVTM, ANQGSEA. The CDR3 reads CSVPLGQNTGELFF. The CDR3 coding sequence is TGCAGCGTTCCCCTCGGACAGAACACCGGGGAGCTGTTTTTT.

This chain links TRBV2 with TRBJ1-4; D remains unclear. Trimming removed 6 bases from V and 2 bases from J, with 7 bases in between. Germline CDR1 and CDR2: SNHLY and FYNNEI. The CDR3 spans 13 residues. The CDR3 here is CASRRSTNEKLFF. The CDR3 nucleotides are TGTGCCAGCAGGCGGAGTACTAATGAAAAACTGTTTTTT.

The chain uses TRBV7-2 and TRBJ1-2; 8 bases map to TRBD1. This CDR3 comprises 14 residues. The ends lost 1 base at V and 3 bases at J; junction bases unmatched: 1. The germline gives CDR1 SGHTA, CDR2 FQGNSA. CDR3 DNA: TGTGCCAGCAGCTTAGAGACAGGGGACTATGGCTACACCTTC. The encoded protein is CASSLETGDYGYTF.

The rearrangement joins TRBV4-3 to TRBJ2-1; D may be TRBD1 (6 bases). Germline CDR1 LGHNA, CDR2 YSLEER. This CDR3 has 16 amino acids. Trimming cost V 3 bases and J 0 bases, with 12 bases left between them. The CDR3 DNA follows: TGCGCCAGCAGCCAGGCGGACAGTAGCTCCTACAATGAGCAGTTCTTC. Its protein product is CASSQADSSSYNEQFF.

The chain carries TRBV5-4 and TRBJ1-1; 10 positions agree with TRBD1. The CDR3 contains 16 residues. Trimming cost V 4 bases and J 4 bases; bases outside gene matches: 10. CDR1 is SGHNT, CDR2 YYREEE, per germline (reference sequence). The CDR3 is CASSHRDRGQFTEAFF. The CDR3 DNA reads TGTGCCAGCAGCCACCGGGACAGGGGACAGTTCACTGAAGCTTTCTTT.

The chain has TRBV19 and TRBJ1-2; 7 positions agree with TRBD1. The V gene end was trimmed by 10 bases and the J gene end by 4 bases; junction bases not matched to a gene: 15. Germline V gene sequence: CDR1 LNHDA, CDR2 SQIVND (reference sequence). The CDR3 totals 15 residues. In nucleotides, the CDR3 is TGTGCCACCTCTAAGGCGGCAGGGGGTTCCTATGGCTACACCTTC. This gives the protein CATSKAAGGSYGYTF.

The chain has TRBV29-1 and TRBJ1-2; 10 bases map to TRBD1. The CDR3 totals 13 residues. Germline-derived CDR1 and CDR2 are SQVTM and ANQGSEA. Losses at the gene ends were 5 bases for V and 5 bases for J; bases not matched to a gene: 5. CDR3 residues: CSVMTGGEYGYTF. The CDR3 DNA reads TGCAGCGTTATGACAGGGGGCGAATATGGCTACACCTTC.

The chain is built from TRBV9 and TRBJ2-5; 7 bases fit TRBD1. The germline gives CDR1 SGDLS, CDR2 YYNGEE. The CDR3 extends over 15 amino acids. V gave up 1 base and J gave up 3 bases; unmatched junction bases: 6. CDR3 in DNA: TGTGCCAGCAGCGTATTGGGGACAGAAGAAGAGACCCAGTACTTC. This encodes CASSVLGTEEETQYF.

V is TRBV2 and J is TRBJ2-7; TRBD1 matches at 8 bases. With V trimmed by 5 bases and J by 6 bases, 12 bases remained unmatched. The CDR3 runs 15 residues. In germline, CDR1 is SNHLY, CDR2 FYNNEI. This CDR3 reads CASSPGQVSPGEQYF. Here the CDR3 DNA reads TGTGCCAGCAGTCCGGGACAGGTCTCTCCGGGCGAGCAGTACTTC.

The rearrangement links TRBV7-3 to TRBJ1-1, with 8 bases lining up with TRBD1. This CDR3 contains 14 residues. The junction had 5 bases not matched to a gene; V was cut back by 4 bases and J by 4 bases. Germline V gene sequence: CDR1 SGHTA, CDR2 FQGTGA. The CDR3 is CASSSTGGSTEAFF. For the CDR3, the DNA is TGTGCCAGCAGCTCCACAGGGGGGAGCACTGAAGCTTTCTTT.

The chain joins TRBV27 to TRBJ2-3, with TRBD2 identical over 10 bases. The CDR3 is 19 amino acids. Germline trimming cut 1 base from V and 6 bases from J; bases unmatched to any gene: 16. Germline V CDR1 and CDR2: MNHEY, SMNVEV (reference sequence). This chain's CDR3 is CASSLLPQGVAGGLDTQYF. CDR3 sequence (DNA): TGTGCCAGCAGTTTATTGCCCCAAGGGGTAGCGGGGGGTCTGGATACGCAGTATTTT.

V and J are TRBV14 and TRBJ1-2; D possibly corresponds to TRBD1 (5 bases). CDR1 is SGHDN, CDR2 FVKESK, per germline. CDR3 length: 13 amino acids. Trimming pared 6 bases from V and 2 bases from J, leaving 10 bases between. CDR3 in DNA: TGTGCCAGCAGACTCTCAGGGAACTATGGCTACACCTTC. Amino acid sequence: CASRLSGNYGYTF. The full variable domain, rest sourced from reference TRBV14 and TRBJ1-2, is EAGVTQFPSHSVIEKGQTVTLRCDPISGHDNLYWYRRVMGKEIKFLLHFVKESKQDESGMPNNRFLAERTGGTYSTLKVQPAELEDSGVYFCASRLSGNYGYTFGSGTRLTVV.

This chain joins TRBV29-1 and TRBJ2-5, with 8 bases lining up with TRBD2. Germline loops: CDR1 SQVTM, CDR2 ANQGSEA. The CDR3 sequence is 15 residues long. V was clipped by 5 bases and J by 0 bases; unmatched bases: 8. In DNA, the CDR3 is TGCAGCGTTAGAGCGGGGGCAACGTACCAAGAGACCCAGTACTTC. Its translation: CSVRAGATYQETQYF.

CDR3 sequence: CASSEEGDTEAFF. The DNA of the CDR3 is TGTGCCAGCAGTGAAGAGGGGGACACTGAAGCTTTCTTT. The chain combines TRBV2 with TRBJ1-1, with a weak D call TRBD1 (6 bases). Looked up from germline, CDR1 is SNHLY and CDR2 is FYNNEI. V lost 1 base to trimming and J lost 3 bases, with 6 bases between them. This CDR3 spans 13 amino acids. Filled out from reference TRBV2 and TRBJ1-1, the complete variable domain reads EPEVTQTPSHQVTQMGQEVILRCVPISNHLYFYWYRQILGQKVEFLVSFYNNEISEKSEIFDDQFSVERPDGSNFTLKIRSTKLEDSAMYFCASSEEGDTEAFFGQGTRLTVV.

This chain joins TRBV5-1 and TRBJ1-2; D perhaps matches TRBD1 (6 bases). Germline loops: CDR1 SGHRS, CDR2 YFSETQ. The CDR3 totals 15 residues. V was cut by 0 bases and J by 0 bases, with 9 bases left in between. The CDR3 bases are TGCGCCAGCAGCTTGGATCCAGGGGCTAACTATGGCTACACCTTC. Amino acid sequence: CASSLDPGANYGYTF.

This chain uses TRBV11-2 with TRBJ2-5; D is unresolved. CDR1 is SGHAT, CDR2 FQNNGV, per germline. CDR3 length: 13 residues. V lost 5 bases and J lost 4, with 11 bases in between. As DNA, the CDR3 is TGTGCCAGCAGCCCGGCTTGGGCAGAGACCCAGTACTTC. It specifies CASSPAWAETQYF.

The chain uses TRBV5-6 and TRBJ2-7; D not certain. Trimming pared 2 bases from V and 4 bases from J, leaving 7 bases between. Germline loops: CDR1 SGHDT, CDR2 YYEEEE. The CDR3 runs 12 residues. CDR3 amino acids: CASSFSPYEQYF. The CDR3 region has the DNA TGTGCCAGCAGCTTCTCCCCTTACGAGCAGTACTTC.

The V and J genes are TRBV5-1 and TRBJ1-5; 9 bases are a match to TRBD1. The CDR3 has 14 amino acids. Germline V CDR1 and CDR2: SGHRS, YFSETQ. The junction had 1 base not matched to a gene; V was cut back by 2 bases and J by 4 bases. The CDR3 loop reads CASSFGTGNQPQHF. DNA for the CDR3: TGCGCCAGCAGCTTTGGGACAGGGAATCAGCCCCAGCATTTT.

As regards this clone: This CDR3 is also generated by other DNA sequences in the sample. As DNA, the CDR3 is TGTGCCAGCAGCATCTCTACAGGGTTCGGGAACACTGAAGCTTTCTTT. Its protein product is CASSISTGFGNTEAFF. V is TRBV7-9 and J is TRBJ1-1, with TRBD1 as a possible D gene (6 bases). The CDR3 has 16 residues. V lost 5 bases, J lost 1 base, and 17 bases lay in between. Per the germline V gene, CDR1 is SEHNR and CDR2 is FQNEAQ (reference sequence).